This T cell receptor (beta chain) was sequenced during a study of metastatic and nonmetastatic thyroid tumors. This CDR3 has 14 residues. V shed 4 bases, J shed 7 bases, and the junction held 7 bases outside the gene matches. The germline V gene encodes CDR1 LGHDT and CDR2 YNNKEL (reference sequence). Thyroid surgery was preceded by no treatment in any patient. Study-wide findings and caveats: It was reported that TCR beta diversity was significantly higher in malignant thyroid tumors than benign nodules, in blood and tumor.

In the original workflow: The study took CDR3 differences across clinicopathological groups and made a distant-metastasis classifier for papillary thyroid cancer from them. TCRdb re-called the PCR reads with MiXCR. The V and J calls shown here were made by TCRdb, not taken from the authors' results. The sample consists of about 21,000 clones, around 28% of them appearing once. As to this clone: Its antigen remains unknown.

The J gene is TRBJ2-3, the V gene TRBV3-1, with 8 positions matching TRBD2. This receptor was taken from a female donor with papillary thyroid cancer or a benign thyroid nodule (not recorded which). Some clones in this sample may be carry-over from other donors' samples. Sequenced input: blood. CDR3 DNA sequence: TGTGCCAGCAGCCTTCGGGGGGGCGTACATACGCAGTATTTT. Translation gives CASSLRGGVHTQYF.